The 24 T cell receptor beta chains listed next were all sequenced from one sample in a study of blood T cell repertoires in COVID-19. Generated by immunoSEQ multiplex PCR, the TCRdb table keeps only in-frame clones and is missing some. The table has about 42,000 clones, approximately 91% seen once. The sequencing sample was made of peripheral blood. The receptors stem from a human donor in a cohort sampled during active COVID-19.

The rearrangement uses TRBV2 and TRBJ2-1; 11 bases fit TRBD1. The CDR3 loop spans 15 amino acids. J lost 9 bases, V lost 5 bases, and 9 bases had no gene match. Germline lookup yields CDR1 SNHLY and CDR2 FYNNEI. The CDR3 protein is CASSPGTGGWGEQFF. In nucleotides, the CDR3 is TGTGCCAGCAGTCCCGGGACAGGGGGTTGGGGTGAGCAGTTCTTC.

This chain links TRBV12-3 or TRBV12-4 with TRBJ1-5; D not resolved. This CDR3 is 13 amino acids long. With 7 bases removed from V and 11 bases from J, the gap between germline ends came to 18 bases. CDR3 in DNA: TGTGCCAGCACCCCAATGGAGGGCGCAGCCCAGCATTTT. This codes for CASTPMEGAAQHF.

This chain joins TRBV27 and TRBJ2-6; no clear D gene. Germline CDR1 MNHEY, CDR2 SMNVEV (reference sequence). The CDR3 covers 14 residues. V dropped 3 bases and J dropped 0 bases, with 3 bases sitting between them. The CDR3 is CASSFGSGANVLTF. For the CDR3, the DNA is TGTGCCAGCAGTTTCGGCTCTGGGGCCAACGTCCTGACTTTC.

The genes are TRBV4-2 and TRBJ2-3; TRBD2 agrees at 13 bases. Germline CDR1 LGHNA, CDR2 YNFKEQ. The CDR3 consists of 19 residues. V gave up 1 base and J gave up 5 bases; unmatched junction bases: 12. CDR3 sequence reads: CASSQVGVLAGGKGDTQYF. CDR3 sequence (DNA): TGTGCCAGCAGCCAAGTCGGGGTACTAGCGGGGGGGAAGGGAGATACGCAGTATTTT.

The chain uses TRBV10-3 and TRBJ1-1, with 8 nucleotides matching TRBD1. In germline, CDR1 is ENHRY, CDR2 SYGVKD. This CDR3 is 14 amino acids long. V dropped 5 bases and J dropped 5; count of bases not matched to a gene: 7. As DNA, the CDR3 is TGTGCCATCAGTTTACAGGGGGGAGGGACTGAAGCTTTCTTT. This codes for CAISLQGGGTEAFF.

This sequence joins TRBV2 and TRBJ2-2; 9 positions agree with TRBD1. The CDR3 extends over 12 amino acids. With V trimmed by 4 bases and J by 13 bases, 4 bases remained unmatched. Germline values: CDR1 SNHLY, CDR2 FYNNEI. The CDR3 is CASSGQGVRLFF. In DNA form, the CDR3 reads TGTGCCAGCAGTGGACAGGGGGTGCGGCTGTTTTTT.

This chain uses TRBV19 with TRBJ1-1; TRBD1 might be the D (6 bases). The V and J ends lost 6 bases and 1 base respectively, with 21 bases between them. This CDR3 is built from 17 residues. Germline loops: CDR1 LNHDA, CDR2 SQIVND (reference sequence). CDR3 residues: CASRNTAAGAGNTEAFF. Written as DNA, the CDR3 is TGTGCCAGTAGGAATACTGCCGCGGGGGCGGGGAACACTGAAGCTTTCTTT.

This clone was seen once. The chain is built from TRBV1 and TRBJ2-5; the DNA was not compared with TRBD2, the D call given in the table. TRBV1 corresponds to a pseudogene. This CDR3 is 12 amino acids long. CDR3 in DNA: TGCACCAGCAGCCAGAGGGAAGAGACCCAGTACTTC. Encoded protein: CTSSQREETQYF.

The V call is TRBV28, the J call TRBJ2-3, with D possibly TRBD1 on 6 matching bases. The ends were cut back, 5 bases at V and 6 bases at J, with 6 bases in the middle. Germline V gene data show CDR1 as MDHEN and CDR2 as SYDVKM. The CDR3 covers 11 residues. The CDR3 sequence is CASSQGDTQYF. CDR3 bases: TGTGCCAGCAGTCAGGGGGATACGCAGTATTTT.

DNA for the CDR3: TGTGCCAGCACACTGGGACTAGCGGAGACCCAGTACTTC. The encoded protein is CASTLGLAETQYF. The V and J genes are TRBV12-3 or TRBV12-4 and TRBJ2-5; TRBD2 agrees at 10 bases. V trimming: 7 bases; J trimming: 5 bases; junction bases outside the gene matches: 4. The CDR3 is 13 residues long.

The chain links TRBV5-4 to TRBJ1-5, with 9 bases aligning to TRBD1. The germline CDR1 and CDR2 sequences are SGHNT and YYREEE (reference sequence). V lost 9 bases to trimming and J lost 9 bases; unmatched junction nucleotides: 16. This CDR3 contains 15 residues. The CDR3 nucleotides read TGTGCCAACCGCCATTTGGACAGGGGCCCCGGGCCCCAGCATTTT. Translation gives CANRHLDRGPGPQHF. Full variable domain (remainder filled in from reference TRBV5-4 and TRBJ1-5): ETGVTQSPTHLIKTRGQQVTLRCSSQSGHNTVSWYQQALGQGPQFIFQYYREEENGRGNFPPRFSGLQFPNYSSELNVNALELDDSALYLCANRHLDRGPGPQHFGDGTRLSIL.

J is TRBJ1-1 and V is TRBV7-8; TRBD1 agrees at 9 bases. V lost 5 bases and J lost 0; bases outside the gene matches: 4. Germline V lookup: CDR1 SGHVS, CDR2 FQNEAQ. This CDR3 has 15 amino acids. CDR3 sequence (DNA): TGTGCCAGCAGCCTGGGACAGGGCTTGAACACTGAAGCTTTCTTT. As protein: CASSLGQGLNTEAFF.

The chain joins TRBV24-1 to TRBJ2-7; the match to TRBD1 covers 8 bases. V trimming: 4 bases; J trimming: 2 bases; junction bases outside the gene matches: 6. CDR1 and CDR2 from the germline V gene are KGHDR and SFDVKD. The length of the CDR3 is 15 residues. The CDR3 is CATSEGSGQAYEQYF. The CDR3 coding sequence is TGTGCCACCAGTGAGGGCTCGGGACAGGCCTACGAGCAGTACTTC.

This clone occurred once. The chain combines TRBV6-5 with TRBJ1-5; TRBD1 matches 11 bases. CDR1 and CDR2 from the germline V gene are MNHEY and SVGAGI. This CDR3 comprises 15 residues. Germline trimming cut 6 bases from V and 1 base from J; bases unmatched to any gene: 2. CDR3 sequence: CASRGTGGSNQPQHF. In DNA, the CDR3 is TGTGCCAGCAGAGGGACAGGGGGAAGCAATCAGCCCCAGCATTTT.

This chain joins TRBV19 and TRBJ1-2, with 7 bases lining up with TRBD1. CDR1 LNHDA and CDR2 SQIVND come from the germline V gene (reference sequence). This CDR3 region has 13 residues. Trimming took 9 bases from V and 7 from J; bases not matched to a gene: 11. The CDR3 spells CASNLERGLGYTF. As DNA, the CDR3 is TGTGCCAGCAACCTGGAAAGGGGGCTTGGCTACACCTTC.

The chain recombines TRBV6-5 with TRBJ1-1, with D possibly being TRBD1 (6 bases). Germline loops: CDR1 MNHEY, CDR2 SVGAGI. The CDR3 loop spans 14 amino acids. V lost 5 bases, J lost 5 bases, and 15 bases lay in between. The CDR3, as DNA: TGTGCCAGCAGTCCTTCCGGACAGAGGACTGAAGCTTTCTTT. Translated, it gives CASSPSGQRTEAFF.

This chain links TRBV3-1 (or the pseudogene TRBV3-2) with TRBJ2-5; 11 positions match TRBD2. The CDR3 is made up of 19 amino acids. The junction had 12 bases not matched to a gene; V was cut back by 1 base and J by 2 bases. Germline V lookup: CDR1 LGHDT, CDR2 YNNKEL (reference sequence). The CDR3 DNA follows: TGTGCCAGCAGCCAAGCCCGGCTAGCGGGGGGCAACCCTCAAGAGACCCAGTACTTC. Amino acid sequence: CASSQARLAGGNPQETQYF.

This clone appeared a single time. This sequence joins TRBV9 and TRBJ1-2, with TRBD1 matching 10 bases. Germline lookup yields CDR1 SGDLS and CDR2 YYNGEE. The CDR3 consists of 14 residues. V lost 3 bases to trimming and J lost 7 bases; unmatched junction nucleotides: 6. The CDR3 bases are TGTGCCAGCAGCGATGGGACAGGGGTTACTGGCTACACCTTC. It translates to CASSDGTGVTGYTF.

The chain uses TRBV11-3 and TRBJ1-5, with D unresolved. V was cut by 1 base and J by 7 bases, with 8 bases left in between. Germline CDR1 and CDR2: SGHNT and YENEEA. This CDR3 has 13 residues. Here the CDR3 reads CASSLGQAQPQHF. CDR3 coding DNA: TGTGCCAGCAGCTTAGGGCAGGCGCAGCCCCAGCATTTT.

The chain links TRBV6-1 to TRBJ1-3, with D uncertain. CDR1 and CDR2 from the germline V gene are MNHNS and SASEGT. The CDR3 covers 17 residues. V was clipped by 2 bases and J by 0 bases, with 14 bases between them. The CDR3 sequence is CASSEQESVFSGNTIYF. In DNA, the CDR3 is TGTGCCAGCAGTGAACAGGAATCGGTGTTCTCTGGAAACACCATATATTTT.

This CDR3 is CASSRDREETQYF. In nucleotides, the CDR3 is TGTGCCAGCAGTCGAGACAGGGAAGAGACCCAGTACTTC. V usage is TRBV12-3 or TRBV12-4 and J usage is TRBJ2-5; 7 bases line up with TRBD1. V trimming: 5 bases; J trimming: 3 bases; junction bases outside the gene matches: 3. This CDR3 comprises 13 residues.

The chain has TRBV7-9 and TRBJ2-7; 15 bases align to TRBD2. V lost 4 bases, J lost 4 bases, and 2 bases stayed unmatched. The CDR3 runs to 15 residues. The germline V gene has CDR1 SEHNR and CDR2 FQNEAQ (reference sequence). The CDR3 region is CASSSGLAGGYEQYF. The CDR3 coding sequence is TGTGCCAGCAGCTCCGGACTAGCGGGGGGGTACGAGCAGTACTTC.

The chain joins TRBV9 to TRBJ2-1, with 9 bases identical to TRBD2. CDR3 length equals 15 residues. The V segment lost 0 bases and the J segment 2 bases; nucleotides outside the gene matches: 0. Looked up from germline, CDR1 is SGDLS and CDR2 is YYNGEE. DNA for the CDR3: TGTGCCAGCAGCGTAGCTAGCGGGACCTACAATGAGCAGTTCTTC. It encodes CASSVASGTYNEQFF.

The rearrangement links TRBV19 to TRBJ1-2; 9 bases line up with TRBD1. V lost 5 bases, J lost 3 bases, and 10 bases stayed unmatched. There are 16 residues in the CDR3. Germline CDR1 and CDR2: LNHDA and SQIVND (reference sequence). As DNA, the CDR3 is TGTGCCAGTAGTGAACAGGGGGCCCGGGGGGACTATGGCTACACCTTC. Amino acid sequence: CASSEQGARGDYGYTF. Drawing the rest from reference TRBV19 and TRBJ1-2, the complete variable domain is DGGITQSPKYLFRKEGQNVTLSCEQNLNHDAMYWYRQDPGQGLRLIYYSQIVNDFQKGDIAEGYSVSREKKESFPLTVTSAQKNPTAFYLCASSEQGARGDYGYTFGSGTRLTVV.